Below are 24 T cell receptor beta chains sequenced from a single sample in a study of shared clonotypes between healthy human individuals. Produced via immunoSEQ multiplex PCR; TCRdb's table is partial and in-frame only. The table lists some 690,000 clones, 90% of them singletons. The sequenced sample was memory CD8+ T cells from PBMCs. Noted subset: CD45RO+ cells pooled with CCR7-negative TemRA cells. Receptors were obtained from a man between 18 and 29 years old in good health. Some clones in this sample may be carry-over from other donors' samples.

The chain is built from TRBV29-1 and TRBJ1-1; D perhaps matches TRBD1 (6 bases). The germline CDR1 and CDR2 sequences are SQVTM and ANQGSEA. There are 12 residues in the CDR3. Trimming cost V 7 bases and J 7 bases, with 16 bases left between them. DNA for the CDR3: TGCAGCGCAACCGTGGGGGCCCTTGAAGCTTTCTTT. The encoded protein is CSATVGALEAFF.

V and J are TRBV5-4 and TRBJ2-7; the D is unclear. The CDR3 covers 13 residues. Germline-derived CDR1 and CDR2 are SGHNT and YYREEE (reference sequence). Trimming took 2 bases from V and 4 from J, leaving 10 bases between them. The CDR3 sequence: CASSFSLGYEQYF. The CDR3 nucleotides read TGTGCCAGCAGCTTTTCGTTGGGGTACGAGCAGTACTTC.

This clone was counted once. CDR3 in amino acids: CASSLGQNSYEQYF. DNA for the CDR3: TGCGCCAGCAGCTTAGGGCAGAACTCCTACGAGCAGTACTTC. The chain recombines TRBV5-1 with TRBJ2-7; D not certain. The CDR3 is 14 amino acids. V dropped 2 bases and J dropped 0 bases, with 9 bases sitting between them. Germline lookup yields CDR1 SGHRS and CDR2 YFSETQ.

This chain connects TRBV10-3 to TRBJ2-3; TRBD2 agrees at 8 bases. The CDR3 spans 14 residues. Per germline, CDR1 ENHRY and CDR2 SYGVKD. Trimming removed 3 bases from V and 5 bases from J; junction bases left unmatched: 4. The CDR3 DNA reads TGTGCCATCAGTGAACTAGCGGAGAGAGATACGCAGTATTTT. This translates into CAISELAERDTQYF.

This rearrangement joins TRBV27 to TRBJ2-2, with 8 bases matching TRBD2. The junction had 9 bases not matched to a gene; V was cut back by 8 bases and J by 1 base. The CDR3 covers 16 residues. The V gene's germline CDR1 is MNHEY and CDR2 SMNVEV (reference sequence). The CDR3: CASGYPGLVNTGELFF. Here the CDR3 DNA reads TGTGCCAGCGGCTATCCGGGACTAGTGAACACCGGGGAGCTGTTTTTT.

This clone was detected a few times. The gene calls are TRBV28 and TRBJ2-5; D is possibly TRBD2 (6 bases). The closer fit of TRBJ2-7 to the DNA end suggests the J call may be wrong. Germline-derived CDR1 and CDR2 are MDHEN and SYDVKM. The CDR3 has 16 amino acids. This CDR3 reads CASSLPGSASSYEQYF. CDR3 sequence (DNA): TGTGCCAGCAGTCTTCCCGGGAGCGCGAGCTCCTACGAGCAGTACTTC.

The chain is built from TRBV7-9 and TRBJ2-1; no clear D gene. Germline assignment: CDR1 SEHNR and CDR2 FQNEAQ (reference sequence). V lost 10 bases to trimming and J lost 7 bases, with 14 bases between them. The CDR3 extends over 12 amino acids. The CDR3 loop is CAISVPMNEQFF. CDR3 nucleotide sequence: TGTGCCATCTCCGTGCCGATGAATGAGCAGTTCTTC.

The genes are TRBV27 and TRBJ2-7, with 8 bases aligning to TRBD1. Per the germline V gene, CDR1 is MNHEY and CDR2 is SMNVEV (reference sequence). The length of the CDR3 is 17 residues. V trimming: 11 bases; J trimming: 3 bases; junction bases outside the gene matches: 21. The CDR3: CAGREQGDPNICYEQYF. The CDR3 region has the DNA TGTGCCGGGCGAGAACAGGGGGATCCTAATATCTGCTACGAGCAGTACTTC.

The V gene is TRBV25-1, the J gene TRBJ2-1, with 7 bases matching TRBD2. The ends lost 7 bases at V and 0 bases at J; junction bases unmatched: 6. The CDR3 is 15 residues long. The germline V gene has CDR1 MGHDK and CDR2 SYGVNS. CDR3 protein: CASTGAGVSYNEQFF. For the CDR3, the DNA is TGTGCCAGCACTGGGGCGGGAGTCTCCTACAATGAGCAGTTCTTC.

The CDR3 sequence is CASSQDWTLKGQDTDTQYF. The CDR3 DNA follows: TGCGCCAGCAGCCAAGATTGGACACTAAAAGGTCAAGACACAGATACGCAGTATTTT. J is TRBJ2-3 and V is TRBV4-3; a possible D gene is TRBD1 (5 bases). CDR3 size: 19 residues. Trimming removed 0 bases from V and 2 bases from J, with 21 bases in between. Germline values: CDR1 LGHNA, CDR2 YSLEER.

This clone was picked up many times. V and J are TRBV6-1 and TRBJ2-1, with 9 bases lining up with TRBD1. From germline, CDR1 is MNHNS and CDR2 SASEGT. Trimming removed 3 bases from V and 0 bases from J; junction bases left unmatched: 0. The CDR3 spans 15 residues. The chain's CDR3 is CASSEGQGSYNEQFF. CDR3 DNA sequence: TGTGCCAGCAGTGAGGGACAGGGCTCCTACAATGAGCAGTTCTTC.

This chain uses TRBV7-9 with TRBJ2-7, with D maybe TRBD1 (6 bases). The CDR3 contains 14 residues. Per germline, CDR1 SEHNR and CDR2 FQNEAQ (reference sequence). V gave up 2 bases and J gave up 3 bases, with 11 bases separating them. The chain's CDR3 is CASSLQGTNYEQYF. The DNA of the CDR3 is TGTGCCAGCAGCTTACAGGGGACAAACTACGAGCAGTACTTC.

The CDR3 bases are TGTGCCAGCAGCTTAGTTCCAGGGGTGAATGGGCGAAATGGCTACACCTTC. This encodes CASSLVPGVNGRNGYTF. The chain is built from TRBV11-2 and TRBJ1-2; D might be TRBD1 (6 bases). Germline V gene lookup returns CDR1 SGHAT and CDR2 FQNNGV. Trimming pared 1 base from V and 6 bases from J, leaving 21 bases between. This CDR3 comprises 17 residues.

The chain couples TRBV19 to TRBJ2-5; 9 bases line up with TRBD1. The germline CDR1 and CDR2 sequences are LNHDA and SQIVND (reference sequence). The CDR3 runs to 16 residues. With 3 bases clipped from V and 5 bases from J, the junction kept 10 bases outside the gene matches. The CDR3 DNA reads TGTGCCAGTAGTATGGCGGGAACAGGGGGCTTTGAGACCCAGTACTTC. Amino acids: CASSMAGTGGFETQYF. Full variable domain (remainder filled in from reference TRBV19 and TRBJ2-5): DGGITQSPKYLFRKEGQNVTLSCEQNLNHDAMYWYRQDPGQGLRLIYYSQIVNDFQKGDIAEGYSVSREKKESFPLTVTSAQKNPTAFYLCASSMAGTGGFETQYFGPGTRLLVL.

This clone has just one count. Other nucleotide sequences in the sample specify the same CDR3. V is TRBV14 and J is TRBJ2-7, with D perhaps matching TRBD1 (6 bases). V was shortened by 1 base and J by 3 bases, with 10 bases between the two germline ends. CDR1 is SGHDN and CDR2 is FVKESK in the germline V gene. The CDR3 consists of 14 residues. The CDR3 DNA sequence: TGTGCCAGCAGCCAAGGACAGGTCTACTACGAGCAGTACTTC. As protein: CASSQGQVYYEQYF.

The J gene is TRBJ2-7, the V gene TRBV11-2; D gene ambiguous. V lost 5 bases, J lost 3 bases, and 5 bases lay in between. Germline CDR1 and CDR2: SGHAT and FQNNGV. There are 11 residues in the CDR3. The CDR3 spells CASSTYYEQYF. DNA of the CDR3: TGTGCCAGCAGCACTTACTACGAGCAGTACTTC.

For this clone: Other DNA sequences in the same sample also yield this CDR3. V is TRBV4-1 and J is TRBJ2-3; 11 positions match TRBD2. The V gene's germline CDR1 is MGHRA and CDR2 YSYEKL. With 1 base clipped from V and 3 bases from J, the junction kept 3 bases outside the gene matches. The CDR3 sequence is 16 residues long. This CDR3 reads CASSQVGTSGTDTQYF. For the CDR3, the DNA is TGCGCCAGCAGCCAAGTCGGGACTAGCGGTACAGATACGCAGTATTTT.

The CDR3 DNA is TGCAGCGTTCGGTCCAGCGGGACTTCCTACGAGCAGTACTTC. Protein: CSVRSSGTSYEQYF. The rearrangement joins TRBV29-1 to TRBJ2-7; TRBD2 matches at 7 bases. Germline V gene data show CDR1 as SQVTM and CDR2 as ANQGSEA. The length of the CDR3 is 14 residues. Unmatched junction bases numbered 8, after V lost 5 bases and J lost 1 base.

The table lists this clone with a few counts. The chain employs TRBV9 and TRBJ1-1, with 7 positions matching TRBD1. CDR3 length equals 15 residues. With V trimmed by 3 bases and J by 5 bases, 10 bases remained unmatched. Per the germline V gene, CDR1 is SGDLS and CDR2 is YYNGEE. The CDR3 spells CASSGGQGVRTEAFF. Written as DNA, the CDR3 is TGTGCCAGCAGCGGAGGTCAGGGGGTTCGTACTGAAGCTTTCTTT.

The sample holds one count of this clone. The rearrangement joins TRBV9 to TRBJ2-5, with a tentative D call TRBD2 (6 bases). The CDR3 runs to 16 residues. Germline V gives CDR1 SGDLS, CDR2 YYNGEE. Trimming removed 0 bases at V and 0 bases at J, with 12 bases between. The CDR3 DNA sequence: TGTGCCAGCAGCGTAGGATCCTGGGGGGACCAAGAGACCCAGTACTTC. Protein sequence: CASSVGSWGDQETQYF.

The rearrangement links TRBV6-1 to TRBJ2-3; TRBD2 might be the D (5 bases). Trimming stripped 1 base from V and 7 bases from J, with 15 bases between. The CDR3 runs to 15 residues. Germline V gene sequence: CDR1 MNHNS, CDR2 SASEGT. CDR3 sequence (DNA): TGTGCCAGCAGTGAAGGGCCGGGAATTCCAAATACGCAGTATTTT. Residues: CASSEGPGIPNTQYF.

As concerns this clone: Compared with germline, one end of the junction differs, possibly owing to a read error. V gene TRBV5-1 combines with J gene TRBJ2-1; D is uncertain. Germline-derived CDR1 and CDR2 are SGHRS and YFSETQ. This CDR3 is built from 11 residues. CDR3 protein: CASGFSGKQFF. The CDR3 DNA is TGCGCCAGCGGCTTTTCTGGGAAACAGTTCTTC.

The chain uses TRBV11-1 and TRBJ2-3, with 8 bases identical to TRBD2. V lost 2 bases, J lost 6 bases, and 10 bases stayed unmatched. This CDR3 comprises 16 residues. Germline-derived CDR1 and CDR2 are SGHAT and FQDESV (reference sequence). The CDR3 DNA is TGTGCCAGCAGCTTACCATCCGGGAGGGTAGCGGATACGCAGTATTTT. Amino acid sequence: CASSLPSGRVADTQYF.

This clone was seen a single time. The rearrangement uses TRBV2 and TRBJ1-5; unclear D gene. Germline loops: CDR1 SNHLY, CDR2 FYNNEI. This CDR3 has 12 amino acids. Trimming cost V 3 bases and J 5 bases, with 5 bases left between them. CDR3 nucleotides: TGTGCCAGCAGTGAGGCGTATCAGCCCCAGCATTTT. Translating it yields CASSEAYQPQHF.